This entry concerns a single TCR beta chain. This record comes from a study of blood T cell repertoires in COVID-19. Sequencing used immunoSEQ multiplex PCR; TCRdb keeps in-frame clones, though not all of them. The sample yields 60,000 to 95,000 clones, over 65% seen once. In germline, CDR1 is MNHEY, CDR2 SMNVEV (reference sequence). Trimming stripped 5 bases from V and 6 bases from J, with 16 bases between. The CDR3 loop spans 14 amino acids. The sequence was obtained from a human donor with acute or convalescent COVID-19. The donor label of this sample is uncertain. V is TRBV27 and J is TRBJ1-2; no definite D call. What was sequenced was peripheral blood. The CDR3 coding sequence is TGTGCCAGCAGTCCCCGAGCCTCTCGGGATGGCTACACCTTC. Protein sequence: CASSPRASRDGYTF.